The present T cell receptor (beta chain) was sequenced within a study of T cells in localized non-small cell lung cancer. Study findings and constraints: It was uninvolved adjacent lung that showed the highest T cell clonality, exceeding tumor.

Generated by immunoSEQ multiplex PCR, the TCRdb table keeps only in-frame clones and is missing some. The table lists roughly 20,000 clones, 89% of them singletons. In regard to this clone: What it binds is not known.

The CDR3 contains 12 residues. From germline, CDR1 is MNHNY and CDR2 SVGAGI (reference sequence). Trimming left V 7 bases short and J 5 bases short, with 12 bases between. The receptor was derived from a man between 40 and 69 years old with stage I lung adenocarcinoma. Here the sequenced sample was peripheral blood, taken before any cancer treatment. The gene calls are TRBV6-6 and TRBJ2-7; D unclear. The chain's CDR3 is CASMSEAHEQYF. The CDR3 nucleotides read TGTGCCAGCATGTCCGAGGCCCACGAGCAGTACTTC.